This T cell receptor beta chain was observed in a study of control samples from healthy donors and cancer patients. V was pared by 10 bases and J by 3 bases, with 16 bases between. The length of the CDR3 is 14 residues. Germline V gives CDR1 LNHDA, CDR2 SQIVND (reference sequence). Here immunoSEQ multiplex PCR was the method, and the copy in TCRdb shows in-frame clones only, minus some. Of over 150,000 clones listed, roughly 94% are singletons. The V and J genes are TRBV19 and TRBJ1-3; a possible D gene is TRBD1 (5 bases). What was sequenced was blood. The receptor was derived from a woman in her late teens or twenties in good health. CDR3 in amino acids: CATMGAGGGNTIYF. The CDR3, as DNA: TGTGCCACTATGGGCGCGGGGGGTGGAAACACCATATATTTT.